This T cell receptor (beta chain) comes out of a study of spatial heterogeneity in lung cancer. TCRdb reanalysed the 5' RACE reads using MiXCR and keeps one entry per CDR3 protein. This sample carries under 35,000 distinct CDR3 sequences, 5% to 6.5% of them seen once, and the ten largest clones take less than 25%. This clonotype was counted at least ten times. The V segment lost 5 bases and the J segment 6 bases; nucleotides outside the gene matches: 10. Germline CDR1 and CDR2: SGHVS and FQNEAQ. This CDR3 region has 17 residues. Stated time point: blood at routine non-recurrence follow-up after resection.

This chain connects TRBV7-8 to TRBJ2-2; TRBD2 aligns across 12 bases. Sequencing was performed on PBMCs, taken at follow-up. The receptor's source is a female donor with early-stage non-small cell lung cancer. The DNA for the CDR3 is TGTGCCAGCAGCCCAGCTAGCGGGAGGGCCTTATCCGGGGAGCTGTTTTTT. Translating gives CASSPASGRALSGELFF. The entire variable domain, with the rest obtained from reference TRBV7-8 and TRBJ2-2, is as follows: GAGVSQSPRYKVAKRGQDVALRCDPISGHVSLFWYQQALGQGPEFLTYFQNEAQLDKSGLPSDRFFAERPEGSVSTLKIQRTQQEDSAVYLCASSPASGRALSGELFFGEGSRLTVL.